Described below is a single T cell receptor (beta chain) sequence and its context. This sample is drawn from a study of blood T cell repertoires in COVID-19. Study details: Samples taken during acute and convalescent COVID-19 were collected in the United States, Italy and Spain.

CDR3 length equals 13 residues. V shed 8 bases, J shed 8 bases, and the junction held 10 bases outside the gene matches. Germline CDR1 reads MDHEN; CDR2 reads SYDVKM. The repertoire was sequenced with immunoSEQ multiplex PCR; TCRdb's copy has only in-frame clones and lacks some. The data show more than 300,000 clones, around 90% seen once. The sequenced sample was PBMCs or T cells enriched from blood (not recorded which). The source of this sequence is a woman between 18 and 30 years old who had recovered from COVID-19. The chain joins TRBV28 to TRBJ1-1, with 8 nucleotides matching TRBD1. For the CDR3, the DNA is TGTGCCAGCTCAGGACAGGGAAGGGCGGAAGCTTTCTTT. Translated: CASSGQGRAEAFF.